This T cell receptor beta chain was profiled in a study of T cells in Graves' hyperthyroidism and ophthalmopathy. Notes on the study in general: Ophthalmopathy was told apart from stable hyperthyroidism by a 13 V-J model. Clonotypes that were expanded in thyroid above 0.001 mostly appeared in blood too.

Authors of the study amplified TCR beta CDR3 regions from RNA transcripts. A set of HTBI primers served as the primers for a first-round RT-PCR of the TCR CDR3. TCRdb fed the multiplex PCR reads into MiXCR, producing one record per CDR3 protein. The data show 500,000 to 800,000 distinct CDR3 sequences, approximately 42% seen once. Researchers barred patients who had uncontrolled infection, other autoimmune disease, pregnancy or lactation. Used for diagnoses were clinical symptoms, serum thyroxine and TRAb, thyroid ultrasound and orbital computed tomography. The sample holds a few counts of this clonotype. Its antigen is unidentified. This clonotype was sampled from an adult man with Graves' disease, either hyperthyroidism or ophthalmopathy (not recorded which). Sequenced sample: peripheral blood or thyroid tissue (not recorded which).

CDR3 bases: TGCAGTGCTAGAGATCTCTGGCGGCCAGGCGGAGAGACCCAGTACTTC. This gives the protein CSARDLWRPGGETQYF. The J gene is TRBJ2-5, the V gene TRBV20-1, with D unresolved. The CDR3 length is 16 residues. Trimming pared 0 bases from V and 4 bases from J, leaving 18 bases between. Looked up from germline, CDR1 is DFQATT and CDR2 is SNEGSKA (reference sequence).